This TCR beta chain derives from a study of blood T cells in healthy people across ages (dated by TCRdb to between 2014 and 2016). Turning to the overall study: In model experiments, template switching captured roughly one uniquely barcoded TCR beta cDNA molecule for every two T cells. Donors were grouped into four age groups: young (average about 15 years), middle-aged (about 38), aged (roughly 62) and long-lived (just over 80). Using deep sequencing normalized with unique cDNA molecular identifiers, the study measured how TCR beta repertoire diversity changes with age. Two additional independent replicas of 1 million unique cDNA reads from the same blood draw were analyzed for two donors (one aged 18 to 30 and one aged 80 or older).

Systemically healthy Caucasian individuals from Russia, around 38 in total and aged roughly 6 to 95 years, were included as donors. Each donor gave ten milliliters of peripheral blood, drawn into EDTA-treated Vacutainer tubes. Ficoll-Paque density-gradient centrifugation was used to isolate PBMCs, with at least 6 million per sample. Total RNA was extracted from PBMCs with Trizol reagent, with at least 5.5 micrograms obtained per sample. The percentages of naive CD45RAhigh/CD27high T cells were determined by flow cytometry on a PBMC aliquot from every donor. The library was produced with 5' RACE. The listed sequencing device is Illumina HiSeq 2500. The second PCR ran for roughly 6 to 11 cycles and used a J-beta primer mix along with a sample-barcoded 5' primer. A unique molecular identifier was introduced onto each TCR beta cDNA molecule by a template-switch 5' adaptor carrying 12 random nucleotides. At least 2.5 million CDR3-containing paired-end reads were obtained from each sample. First-strand cDNA synthesis was performed from all RNA using the Mint cDNA synthesis kit, with priming by a TRBC-specific oligonucleotide. After uracil-DNA glycosylase treatment, a first 18-cycle PCR used universal primers M1SS and BC2_uni_R on all cDNA. In the authors' own workflow: Each sample was normalized by randomly selecting 1 million high-quality reads, each carrying a distinct molecular identifier. Instead of being binned into consensus sequences, reads with shared molecular identifiers were discarded. MiTCR, run with a Q25 quality threshold and the strictest error-elimination algorithm, handled CDR3 identification, clonotype clustering and error correction. A nonparametric unseen species model with Euler transformation was used to estimate lower-bound total TCR beta diversity. Using fastp trimming at Q25 and MiXCR clonotype assembly, TCRdb reanalyzed the public sequencing data and kept in-frame beta chains. Here each entry gathers all rows of one CDR3 protein and keeps the most common genes and DNA. The V and J calls were determined by TCRdb, not by the authors. For this sample there are 450,000 to 650,000 distinct CDR3 sequences; approximately 25% appear just once. In total, the top ten clones hold around 10% of the sample.

The germline V gene (reference sequence) specifies LGHDT as CDR1 and YNNKEL as CDR2. At the junction V is shortened by 6 bases and J by 3 bases; bases outside the gene matches: 10. There are 15 amino acids in the CDR3, from cysteine to phenylalanine inclusive. Just CDR3 DNA is preserved here, 45 bases in frame from base 1. Worth noting for this clonotype: Its cognate antigen has yet to be identified. No base quality information exists; no much larger clone differs at one position.

The paper as a whole reports these results and caveats: Observed TCR beta diversity per million T cells fell roughly linearly with age, and a significant reduction was already apparent by age approximately 41. Donor CMV infection status was unknown, potentially confounding age-related changes in expanded clonotypes. The percentage of naive T cells measured by flow cytometry correlated strongly with observed TCR beta diversity. Estimates of total diversity based on one million sequenced T cells were considered lower bounds and underestimates. The long-lived group showed more naive CD4+ T cells, fewer expanded clones and increased TCR diversity than the aged group, suggesting age selection. Conclusive comparison of naive and antigen-experienced compartments was prevented by the profiling of bulk unsorted PBMCs.

This sample was shared with a second study, whose subject was T cells of mothers and their children. As the second publication notes: Donors were nine systemically healthy Caucasian individuals: three mothers and their six children. cDNA synthesis consumed the entire amount of extracted RNA, loaded at about 1.5 ug RNA in each 15 ul reaction. In the second PCR, sample barcodes and 2-4 random nucleotides were introduced via the M1S primer. More than 8.5 million TCR beta CDR3 reads were obtained from each mother, and several million reads were obtained from each child. TCR recombination output is similarly shaped by thymic selection in related and unrelated pairs, with a minor effect exerted by inherited differences. Normalized repertoire overlap was always slightly but never significantly higher in related than unrelated mother-child pairs. With a sensitivity of approximately 96 clones per million clonotypes, no persistent microchimeric T cell clones were detected. The study used deep NGS to compare TCR beta repertoires of mothers and children, seeking features distinguishing related mother-child pairs from unrelated individuals. Mothers averaged approximately 41 +/- 4 years of age and children averaged approximately 12 +/- 4 years. After adapters were ligated using NEBNext reagents, the libraries underwent 100+100 nt paired-end sequencing on an Illumina HiSeq 2000. Mother and child libraries were prepared a month apart and sequenced in separate runs to prevent cross-contamination. Each donor had between roughly 500,000 and 2,100,000 distinct TCR beta clonotypes identified. Naive TCR beta clonotypes were estimated from low-frequency clonotypes matched to each donor's FACS-determined naive share, without sorting.

The receptor was isolated from a boy between 5 and 17 years old in good health. Recombination connected TRBV3-1 to TRBJ2-7; the central 8 bases match TRBD2. The sequencing sample was made of blood. The DNA reads TGTGCCAGCAGGGCCGCGGGAGGCTCAGGCTACGAGCAGTACTTC. Its translation reads: CASRAAGGSGYEQYF.